This T cell receptor beta chain was documented in a study of cytomegalovirus exposure and HLA in healthy donors (dated by TCRdb to the late 2010s). Background for the entire study: An earlier analysis of 587 of the donors reported approximately 260 Gb of sequence data and about 120 million unique TCR beta sequences obtained from 180 million or so T cells. Donor age, sex, ethnicity and CMV serostatus were collected together with the repertoire data. Across some 400 genotyped donors of the cohort, an average of roughly 250,000 unique TCR beta nucleotide sequences per donor were sequenced, and roughly 18% of those sequences were non-productive. The number of donors typed differed by locus, with roughly 620-640 for A, B, C, DRB1 and DQB1, roughly 550 for DQA1, 600 to 610 for DPA1, and around 450 for DPB1. To decide whether each TCR beta V gene segment behaved as functional or pseudogenic, an earlier analysis of over 500 of the donors relied on high-throughput TCR beta sequencing. The study aimed to test whether cataloging public T cell receptors could reveal signatures of past pathogen exposure. HLA typing covered class I and class II loci at four-digit resolution. To predict cytomegalovirus infection status, the study combined high-throughput TCR immunosequencing, statistical association of individual TCRs with disease status, and machine learning. A later analysis re-examined previously published TCR beta repertoires from just over 650 donors and added high-resolution HLA genotyping to investigate patterns of TCR occurrence. Of the roughly 410 genotyped donors, 75% to 85% were placed in the genetic ancestry cluster associated with self-reported Caucasian donors. Genome-wide SNP genotypes for about 65% of the roughly 700 donors were used in a later genetic analysis, which treated that subset as a discovery cohort. Rather than using new phenotypic data, the later analysis identified candidate immune exposures from TCR beta sequences and from how often those sequences occurred across donors. A separate validation cohort of over a hundred different subjects was used in addition to the 666-subject first cohort. About 300 gigabases of sequencing data and some 85 million unique TCR sequences were included in an early release covering about 600 HLA-typed donors. The study profiled the T cell repertoires of around 700 subjects by immunosequencing and related them to cytomegalovirus serostatus. Because of strong linkage in the cohort, roughly five DR-DQ haplotypes were treated as single units for association and clustering. Every discovery cohort repertoire had been produced on one sequencing platform. What the research found in general, with its limitations: The presence/absence analyses assumed that sequencing depth was roughly uniform across donors, and that assumption may not be true. Some 16 rarely observed V segments, including chromosome 9 orphons, were excluded from the earlier analysis of several hundred of the donors because counts were too low. It was suggested by the authors that the approach could potentially be generalized to other disease states and immunological phenotypes. A later analysis reported that several top co-occurrence clusters appeared linked to parvovirus B19, influenza, CMV and Epstein-Barr virus. Compared with the roughly 700-donor mean, donors in an Asian-associated ancestry cluster had fewer N-insertions in productive TCRs, according to a later genetic analysis. In the study, 150 to 200 TCR beta chains were listed as associated with cytomegalovirus. The sequencing pipeline was judged likely to have produced a cluster of highly shared sequence variants as a technical artifact. In vitro tests confirmed that a few of the cytomegalovirus-associated TCR beta chains recognize cytomegalovirus antigens. In this cohort, only TCR beta chains were sequenced, and detectable features were limited by the absence of alpha or paired-chain data. A later analysis found that most CMV-associated TCR beta chains appeared HLA-restricted, with HLA associations seemingly driven largely by CMV exposure. Cytomegalovirus status was reported to be diagnosed by the classifier with high specificity and sensitivity in both the original and validation cohorts. In an earlier analysis of around 600 of the donors, most TCR beta V segments appeared in productive rearrangements about 90% or about 30% of the time, broadly matching IMGT annotations. The only immune exposure information available for the cohort was CMV serostatus. Specific HLA alleles were associated with 15,000 to 20,000 TCR beta sequences at a false discovery rate of 0.05 in a later analysis. In a later analysis, HLA-associated TCR beta chains were found to be more clonally expanded and to have lower generation probabilities than equally common non-associated chains. When HLA alleles, especially DR and DQ, strongly co-occurred, attributing TCR associations to individual alleles was difficult. A further reported finding was that TCR beta sequences accurately predicted the HLA-A and HLA-B alleles for most subjects in the first cohort. Because some donors lacked HLA typing at each locus, the association tests relied only on the typed subset. A later analysis found that TCR association rates varied across HLA loci, with DRB1 alleles showing the most associated TCRs and HLA-C alleles the fewest. A later genetic analysis associated a missense DCLRE1C variant with V-gene and J-gene trimming of TCR beta chains, and an independent cohort replicated the association. Most TCR sequences were observed very rarely across donors, whereas some public TCRs were present in many individuals. Linkage disequilibrium might explain the correlated functional status among segregating V segments, but an unknown experimental factor could not be excluded.

Libraries were made using the immunoSEQ multiplex PCR assay. For the multiplex PCR, a mixture combining 60 forward primers for TCR Vbeta segments and 13 reverse primers for TCR Jbeta segments was used. A multiplex PCR assay on genomic DNA amplified the CDR3 region of rearranged TCR beta genes. Amplified TCR beta libraries were sequenced as 87-base-pair reads on the Illumina HiSeq System. As for the original processing: A later analysis counted about 82 million unique TCR beta chains across the 550 to 700 repertoires, and some 11 million of these chains were shared by at least two donors. A nearest-neighbor algorithm error-corrected the raw reads and collapsed the reads into unique sequences, merging closely related sequences to remove PCR and sequencing errors. To assign V, D and J gene segments, CDR3 sequences were aligned to IMGT reference sequences. For a sequence to be retained, a match of at least six nucleotides to both a V gene segment and a J gene segment was required. Rearrangements were called productive when the CDR3 lacked stop codons and stayed in frame with V and J; all others were non-productive. Following IMGT convention, CDR3 was defined as the stretch from the second conserved V-encoded cysteine to the conserved J-encoded phenylalanine. The earlier analysis of 500 to 600 of the donors excluded sequences that lacked an unambiguous match to a single V gene segment. In an earlier analysis of approximately 500 of the donors, a V segment was called functional when productive rearrangements were above 56.7%, and segregating when the standard deviation between donors exceeded 5%. A statistical classification framework was built for diagnosing cytomegalovirus status from the catalog of TCR beta chain sequences. In a later analysis, TCR nucleotide sequences were compared against IMGT/GENE-DB human TR gene sequences so that V and J genes could be assigned. Using the TCRdist pipeline, a later analysis assigned CDR3 sequences along with most-parsimonious VDJ recombination scenarios. In a later analysis, every TCR beta chain was defined by the combination of its CDR3 amino acid sequence and its V-gene family, and reads without a unique V-gene family were dropped. A later analysis removed several hundred highly shared, low-generation-probability nucleotide sequences to deal with suspected cross-contamination and a sequencing artifact. In a later analysis, a clonal expansion index was calculated for each public chain from normalized within-repertoire ranks of inferred template counts. A later analysis computed generation probabilities with a VDJ recombination model fitted to out-of-frame rearrangements, and checked the results against IGoR. Hypergeometric tests were used in a later analysis to score TCR-TCR, TCR-HLA and TCR-CMV co-occurrence, with a repertoire-size bias correction applied to the TCR pairs. False discovery rates were estimated in a later analysis by permuting HLA or CMV assignments 20 times. In a later analysis, co-occurring TCRs were grouped with DBSCAN, and TCRdist sequence similarity was added when clustering was performed within HLA-allele-positive subsets. Co-occurrence clustering excluded repertoires with fewer than 30,000 or more than 120,000 public chains, plus five with anomalous nucleotide sharing. The table was pulled from immuneACCESS by TCRdb, which kept in-frame rearrangements only. Such tables lose some clones; where checked, under half of the loss comes from unresolved V genes, and the rest has no known cause. The DNA was the basis for D and trimming; V, J and clone size are from that table. In this sample the table shows 200,000 to 250,000 clones, more than 75% of which occur a single time. Less than 3% of the sample is held by the ten biggest clonotypes.

The cohort comprised around 700 healthy bone marrow donors. All cohort members were sampled while nominally healthy, although unrecorded immune exposures were likely present. The donor was CMV seronegative and belonged to the group of 352 seronegative cohort members. Every donor gave a peripheral blood sample, and the peripheral blood mononuclear cells from that sample were used for TCR beta sequencing. Genomic DNA was extracted from the blood cell samples with the Qiagen DNeasy Blood Extraction Kit. Note on this clone: Its antigen remains undetermined. Base qualities are not at hand, and no much larger clone is one base apart.

Sample: PBMCs. The origin of this receptor is a woman aged 40 to 50 in good health and CMV-seronegative.

Read as DNA, the sequence is TGCGCCAGCAGCTCGGGACTAGCGGGAGTTGTGGGAGATACGCAGTATTTT. Its protein reads: CASSSGLAGVVGDTQYF. The chain is encoded by TRBV5-1 joined to TRBJ2-3; a stretch of 14 junction bases matches TRBD2. Trimming leaves V shorter by 3 bases and J shorter by 5 bases, with the junction holding 8 bases beyond the gene matches. From its cysteine to its phenylalanine, the CDR3 spans 17 amino acids. This entry keeps only the CDR3 DNA: 51 bases, framed from base 1. The germline V gene encodes CDR1 SGHRS and CDR2 YFSETQ.